The present entry profiles one TCR beta chain with its context. This clone's antigen is unknown. The input lacks base qualities; no much larger clone sits a single base away. The immunoSEQ assay was applied to genomic DNA to generate the TCR beta chain sequences. The paper's processing steps were these. CDR3 sequences not starting with the conserved framework cysteine at position 104 were manually removed. To get clonality, the normalized Shannon's Diversity Index was subtracted from one, giving values from 0 (maximal diversity) to 1 (oligoclonal). Differences in the frequency of the same CDR3 between samples, such as brain versus blood, were assessed with chi-squared comparison-of-proportions tests. Public clonotypes were found through immuneACCESS searches, while the VDJdb browser was used to judge similarity to known antiviral clonotypes. In TCRdb, the immuneACCESS table is reduced to in-frame sequences with V and J assigned. These tables do not hold every clone; where another copy was compared, an unresolved V gene accounts for under half, and the others remain unexplained. V and J calls and clone size are given by that table; D and trimming were obtained from the DNA. This sample has 300,000 to 400,000 clones in its table, and over 90% of those were observed once. The ten largest make up 5.7% of the sample.

V is cut back by 7 bases and J by 3 bases, with 8 bases in the junction unmatched. From a lookup of the germline V gene (reference sequence), CDR1 and CDR2 are SGHKS and YYEKEE. The CDR3 holds 15 amino acids from the cysteine to the phenylalanine. The entry retains the CDR3 DNA only, 45 bases that are in frame from base 1. Per the publication, the time point label means: blood from clinic visit 5 months post-surgery; TSC patient then seizure free. The surgery cases showing the highest brain T cell transcript signatures were chosen for TCR beta chain sequencing of brain tissue and, when available, of blood. Before surgery, the patients had been given at least one anti-epileptic drug. The TCR-sequenced patients were children whose drug-resistant epilepsy was caused by tuberous sclerosis complex, focal cortical dysplasia, Rasmussen encephalitis or hemimegalencephaly. Bulk genomic DNA was isolated from unsorted brain tissue and whole blood using the Monarch genomic DNA purification kit.

The record originates from a study of brain T cells in children with intractable seizures (TCRdb year 2021). Background for the entire study: Resected brain tissue from 50 or so pediatric epilepsy surgery cases was initially screened for immune gene transcripts with a NanoString immunology panel. Among the roughly twelve selected surgery cases, pre-surgery blood was additionally sequenced for eight, leaving four cases with brain tissue only. Study-level results and caveats: Viral specificity was inferred only from CDR3 sequence similarity, and patients' HCMV serostatus was unknown. Because sequencing depth was different between pre-surgery and post-surgery blood, clones absent from the pre-surgery sample may reflect undersampling.

Sequenced here: peripheral blood, sampled more than 4 months after surgery. The sequence was obtained from a boy younger than two with tuberous sclerosis and intractable seizures. Recombination linked TRBV5-5 to TRBJ2-1; TRBD1 matches 9 bases in the middle. In nucleotides, the sequence is TGTGCCAGCGGGGGACAGGGAATAAGCTACAATGAGCAGTTCTTC. Translation gives CASGGQGISYNEQFF.